This entry features one T cell receptor (beta chain) sequence. Antigen: not known. The data belong to a study of graft-versus-host responses after intestinal transplantation. Study in general: Uniformly, recipients were administered anti-thymocyte globulin induction with subsequent tacrolimus and steroids for approximately 3 years.

The CDR3 covers 13 residues. Looked up from germline, CDR1 is MNHNY and CDR2 is SVGAGI (reference sequence). V lost 3 bases to trimming and J lost 4 bases, with 8 bases between them. Data came from immunoSEQ multiplex PCR; TCRdb stores just in-frame clones and leaves some out. Here the sample spans fewer than 90,000 clones, approximately 94% being singletons. The study, taken as a whole, reports: Recipient bone marrow held GvH clones, some seen earlier in ileum or blood. Graft-donor T cell macrochimerism in patients accompanied high graft-versus-host to host-versus-graft clonal ratios in allografts. Association was observed between peak circulating GvH clone levels and early post-transplant HvG declines.

The rearrangement uses TRBV6-6 and TRBJ2-3; no clear D gene. The sequence was collected from a human donor who was the organ donor for an intestinal transplant. The sample consisted of unstimulated CD4+ T cells sorted from spleen or lymph node cells, taken before transplant. CDR3 nucleotides: TGTGCCAGCAGTTATAGTCGAGCAGATACGCAGTATTTT. This gives the protein CASSYSRADTQYF.